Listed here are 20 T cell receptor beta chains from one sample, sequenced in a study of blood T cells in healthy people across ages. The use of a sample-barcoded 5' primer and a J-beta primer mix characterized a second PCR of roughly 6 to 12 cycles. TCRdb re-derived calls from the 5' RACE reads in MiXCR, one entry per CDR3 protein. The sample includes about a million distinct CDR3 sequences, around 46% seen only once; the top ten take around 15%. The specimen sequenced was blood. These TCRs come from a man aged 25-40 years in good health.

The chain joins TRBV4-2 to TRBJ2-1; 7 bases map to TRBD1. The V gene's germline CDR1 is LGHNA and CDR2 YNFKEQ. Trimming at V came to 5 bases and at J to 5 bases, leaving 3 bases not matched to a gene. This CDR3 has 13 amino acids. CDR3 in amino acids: CASSTGTDNEQFF. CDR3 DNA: TGTGCCAGCAGCACCGGGACAGACAATGAGCAGTTCTTC.

The CDR3 nucleotides read TGTGCCAGCAGCTTAAATCCCCCGGGAGCGGGGGGGCCATCAGGGCAGTATTTT. It specifies CASSLNPPGAGGPSGQYF. The rearrangement links TRBV7-3 to TRBJ2-3; 10 nucleotides match TRBD2. This CDR3 is built from 18 residues. Germline CDR1 and CDR2: SGHTA and FQGTGA. Trimming removed 1 base from V and 11 bases from J; junction bases left unmatched: 18.

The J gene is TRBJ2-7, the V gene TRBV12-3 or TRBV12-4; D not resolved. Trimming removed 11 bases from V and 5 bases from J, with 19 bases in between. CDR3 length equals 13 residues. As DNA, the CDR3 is TGTGCCGGCACCTGGGAAAGGGTCGACGAGCAGTACTTC. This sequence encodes CAGTWERVDEQYF.

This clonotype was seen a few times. CDR3 region: CASSQFRTDTQYF. In nucleotides, the CDR3 is TGTGCCAGCAGCCAATTCCGTACAGATACGCAGTATTTT. V usage is TRBV16 and J usage is TRBJ2-3; D not certain. Germline CDR1 and CDR2: KGHSY and FQNENV. The CDR3 covers 13 residues. V lost 1 base, J lost 3 bases, and 5 bases lay in between.

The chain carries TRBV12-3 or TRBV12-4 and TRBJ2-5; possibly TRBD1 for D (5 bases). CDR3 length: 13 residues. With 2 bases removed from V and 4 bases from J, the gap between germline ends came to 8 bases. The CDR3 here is CASSLQGLETQYF. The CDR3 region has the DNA TGTGCCAGCAGTTTACAGGGTTTAGAGACCCAGTACTTC.

The CDR3 reads CSVDLGYIQYF. The CDR3 DNA sequence: TGCAGCGTTGATCTGGGGTACATTCAGTACTTC. The V and J genes are TRBV29-1 and TRBJ2-7; no clear D. The DNA end is more similar to TRBJ2-4, so the J call may be wrong. Germline loops: CDR1 SQVTM, CDR2 ANQGSEA. This CDR3 contains 11 residues.

The CDR3 DNA reads as TGTGCCAGCGACCGGGACAGGGTAAATGAGCAGTTCTTC. Its translation: CASDRDRVNEQFF. The genes are TRBV6-1 and TRBJ2-1; 9 nucleotides align to TRBD1. V dropped 8 bases and J dropped 7; count of bases not matched to a gene: 6. The CDR3 is 13 amino acids. Germline values: CDR1 MNHNS, CDR2 SASEGT.

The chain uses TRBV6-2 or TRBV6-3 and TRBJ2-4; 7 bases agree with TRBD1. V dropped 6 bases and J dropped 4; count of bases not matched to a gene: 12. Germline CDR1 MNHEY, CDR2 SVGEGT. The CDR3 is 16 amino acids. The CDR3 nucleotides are TGTGCCAGCAGCATCACGGTGACAGGGATGAAAAACATTCAGTACTTC. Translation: CASSITVTGMKNIQYF.

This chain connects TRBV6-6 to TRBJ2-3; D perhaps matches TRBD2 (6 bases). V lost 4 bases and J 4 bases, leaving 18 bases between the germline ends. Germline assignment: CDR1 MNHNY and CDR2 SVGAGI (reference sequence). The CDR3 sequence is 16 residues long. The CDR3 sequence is CASSSGTSFGPDTQYF. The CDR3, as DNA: TGTGCCAGCAGTTCAGGAACTAGCTTTGGCCCAGATACGCAGTATTTT.

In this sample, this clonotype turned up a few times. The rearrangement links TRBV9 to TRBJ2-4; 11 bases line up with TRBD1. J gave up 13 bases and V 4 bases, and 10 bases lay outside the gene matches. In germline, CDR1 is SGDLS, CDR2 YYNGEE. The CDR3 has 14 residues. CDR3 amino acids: CASSPGQGGLEQYF. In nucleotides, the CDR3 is TGTGCCAGCAGCCCGGGACAGGGGGGTTTGGAGCAGTACTTC.

CDR3 sequence (DNA): TGTGCCAGCACCACAGGGTTTTCCTCTGGGGCCAACGTCCTGACTTTC. Translation gives CASTTGFSSGANVLTF. The V call is TRBV28, the J call TRBJ2-6, with TRBD1 as a possible D gene (6 bases). The CDR3 consists of 16 residues. V lost 7 bases, J lost 0 bases, and 13 bases lay in between. CDR1 MDHEN and CDR2 SYDVKM come from the germline V gene.

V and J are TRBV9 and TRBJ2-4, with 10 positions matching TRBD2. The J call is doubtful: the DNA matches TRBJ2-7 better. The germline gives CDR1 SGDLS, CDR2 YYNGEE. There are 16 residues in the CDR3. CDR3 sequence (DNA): TGTGCCAGCAGCGGCGGACTAGCGGATAATACCTACGAGCAGTACTTC. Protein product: CASSGGLADNTYEQYF.

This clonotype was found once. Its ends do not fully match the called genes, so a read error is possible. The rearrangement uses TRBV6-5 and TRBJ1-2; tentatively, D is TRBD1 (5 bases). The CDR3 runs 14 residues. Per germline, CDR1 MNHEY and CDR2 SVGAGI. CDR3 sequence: CASSYGQGSYGYIF. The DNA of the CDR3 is TGTGCCAGCAGTTACGGTCAGGGAAGCTATGGCTACATCTTC.

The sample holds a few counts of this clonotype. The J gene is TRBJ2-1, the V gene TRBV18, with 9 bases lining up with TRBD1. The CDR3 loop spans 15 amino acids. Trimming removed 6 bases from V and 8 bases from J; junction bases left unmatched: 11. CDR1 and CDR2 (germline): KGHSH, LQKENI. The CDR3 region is CASSPKGQGVYEQFF. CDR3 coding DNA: TGTGCCAGCTCGCCGAAGGGACAGGGTGTCTATGAGCAGTTCTTC.

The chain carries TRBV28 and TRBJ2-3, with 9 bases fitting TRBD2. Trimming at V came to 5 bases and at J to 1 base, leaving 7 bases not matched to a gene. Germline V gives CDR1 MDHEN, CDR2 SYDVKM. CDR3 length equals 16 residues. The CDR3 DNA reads TGTGCCAGCAGTGCCCAGCGCGGGGGGGGCACAGATACGCAGTATTTT. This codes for CASSAQRGGGTDTQYF. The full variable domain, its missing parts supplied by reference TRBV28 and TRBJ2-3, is DVKVTQSSRYLVKRTGEKVFLECVQDMDHENMFWYRQDPGLGLRLIYFSYDVKMKEKGDIPEGYSVSREKKERFSLILESASTNQTSMYLCASSAQRGGGTDTQYFGPGTRLTVL.

The CDR3 DNA follows: TGTGCCAGCAGCGAAGAAGGGTGGGTGGCCAAAAACATTCAGTACTTC. This codes for CASSEEGWVAKNIQYF. This rearrangement joins TRBV7-9 to TRBJ2-4; D remains ambiguous. CDR3 length: 16 residues. Germline-derived CDR1 and CDR2 are SEHNR and FQNEAQ (reference sequence). The V end lost 5 bases, the J end lost 1 base, and 15 bases lay between the germline ends.

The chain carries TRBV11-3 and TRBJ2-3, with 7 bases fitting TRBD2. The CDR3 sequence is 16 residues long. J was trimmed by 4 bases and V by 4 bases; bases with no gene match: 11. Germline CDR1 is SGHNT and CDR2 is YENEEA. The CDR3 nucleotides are TGTGCCAGCAGCTCCGGAAAGACTAGCCGCGCAGATACGCAGTATTTT. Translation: CASSSGKTSRADTQYF.

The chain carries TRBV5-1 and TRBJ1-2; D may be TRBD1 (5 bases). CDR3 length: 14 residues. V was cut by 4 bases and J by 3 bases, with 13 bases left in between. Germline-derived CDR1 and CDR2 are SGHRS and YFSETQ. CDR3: CASSKGTVDYGYTF. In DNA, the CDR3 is TGCGCCAGCAGCAAAGGGACGGTGGACTATGGCTACACCTTC.

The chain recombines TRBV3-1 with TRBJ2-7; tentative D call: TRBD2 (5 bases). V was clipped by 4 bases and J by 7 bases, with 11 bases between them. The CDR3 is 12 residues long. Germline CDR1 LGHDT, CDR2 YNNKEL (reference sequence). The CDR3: CASSPRRAEQYF. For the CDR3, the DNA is TGTGCCAGCAGCCCCAGGCGGGCAGAGCAGTACTTC.

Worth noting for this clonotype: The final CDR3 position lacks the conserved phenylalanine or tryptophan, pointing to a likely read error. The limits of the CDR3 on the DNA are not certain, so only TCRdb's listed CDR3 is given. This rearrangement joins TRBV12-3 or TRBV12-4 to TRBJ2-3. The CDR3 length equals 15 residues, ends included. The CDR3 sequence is CASSSQFLYADMEYS.